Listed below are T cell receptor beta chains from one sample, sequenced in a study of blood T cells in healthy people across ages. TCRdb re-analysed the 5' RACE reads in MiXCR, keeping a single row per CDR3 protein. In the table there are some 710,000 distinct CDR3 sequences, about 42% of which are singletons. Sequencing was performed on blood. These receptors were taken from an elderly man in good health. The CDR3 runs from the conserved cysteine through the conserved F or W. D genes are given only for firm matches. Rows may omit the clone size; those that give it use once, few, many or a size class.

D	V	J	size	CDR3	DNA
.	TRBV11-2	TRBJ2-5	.	CASSLQVGGARDEQYF	TGTGCCAGCAGCTTACAGGTTGGGGGAGCGAGGGATGAGCAGTACTTC
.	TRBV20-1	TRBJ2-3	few	CSANRFNDPTDTQYF	TGCAGTGCTAACCGGTTTAATGATCCCACAGATACGCAGTATTTT
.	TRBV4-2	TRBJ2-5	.	CASSQRGQIQETQYF	TGTGCCAGCAGCCAACGAGGACAGATTCAAGAGACCCAGTACTTC
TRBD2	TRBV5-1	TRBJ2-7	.	CASSLPSGRRDEQYF	TGCGCCAGCAGCTTGCCTAGCGGGAGGAGGGACGAGCAGTACTTC
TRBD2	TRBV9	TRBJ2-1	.	CASSVASGGAREQFF	TGTGCCAGCAGCGTAGCTAGCGGGGGGGCCCGGGAGCAGTTCTTC
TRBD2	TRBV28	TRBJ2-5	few	CASSLLGRAKTQYF	TGTGCCAGCAGTTTATTGGGGAGGGCCAAGACCCAGTACTTC
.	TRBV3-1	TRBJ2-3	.	CASSQVYSGDTQYF	TGTGCCAGCAGCCAAGTTTACTCCGGTGATACGCAGTATTTT
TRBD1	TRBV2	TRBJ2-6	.	CASRTYGTGFSGANVLTF	TGTGCCAGCAGGACCTACGGGACAGGGTTTTCTGGGGCCAACGTCCTGACTTTC
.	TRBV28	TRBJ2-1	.	CASTTGSYNEQFF	TGTGCCAGCACCACCGGGAGTTACAATGAGCAGTTCTTC
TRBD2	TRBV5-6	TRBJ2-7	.	CASSLASGTFEQYF	TGTGCCAGCAGCTTGGCTAGCGGGACCTTCGAGCAGTACTTC
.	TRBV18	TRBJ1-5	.	CASSLTEGQPQHF	TGTGCCAGCTCACTGACAGAGGGGCAGCCCCAGCATTTT
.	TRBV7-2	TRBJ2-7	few	CASSRTPTAYEQYF	TGTGCCAGCAGCCGCACCCCGACAGCCTACGAGCAGTACTTC
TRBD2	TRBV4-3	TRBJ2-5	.	CASSHGLAGDHEQYF	TGCGCCAGCAGCCACGGACTAGCGGGAGACCATGAGCAGTACTTC
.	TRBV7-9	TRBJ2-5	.	CASSRLSPGPKRLADNEQYF	TGTGCCAGCAGCCGTCTTTCTCCGGGCCCCAAAAGGCTGGCGGACAATGAGCAGTACTTC
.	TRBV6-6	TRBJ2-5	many	CASSPRVQETQYF	TGTGCCAGCAGCCCGAGGGTACAAGAGACCCAGTACTTC
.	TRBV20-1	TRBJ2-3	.	CSARDGAGRTDTQYF	TGCAGTGCTAGAGATGGGGCGGGGCGCACAGATACGCAGTATTTT
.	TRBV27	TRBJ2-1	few	CASSLSRAGNSFF	TGTGCCAGCAGTTTATCGAGGGCAGGGAATTCGTTCTTC
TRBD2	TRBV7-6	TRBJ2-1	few	CASSLLGTTYNEQFF	TGTGCCAGCAGCTTATTAGGGACTACCTACAATGAGCAGTTCTTC
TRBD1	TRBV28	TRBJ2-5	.	CASPPSARGTGVNEQYF	TGTGCCAGTCCTCCTTCCGCCCGCGGGACAGGGGTTAATGAGCAGTACTTC
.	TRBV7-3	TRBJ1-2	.	CASSPGPNYGYTF	TGTGCCAGCAGTCCGGGACCCAACTATGGCTACACCTTC
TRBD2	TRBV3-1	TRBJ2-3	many	CASTSGIADTQYF	TGTGCCAGCACTAGCGGGATCGCAGATACGCAGTATTTT
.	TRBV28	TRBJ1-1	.	CASSTPTGVNTEAFF	TGTGCCAGCAGTACCCCGACGGGGGTGAACACTGAAGCTTTCTTT
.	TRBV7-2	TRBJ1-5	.	CAGSLEKGFQPQHF	TGTGCCGGCAGCCTCGAGAAAGGGTTTCAGCCCCAGCATTTT
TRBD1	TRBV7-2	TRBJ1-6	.	CASSTGTGGNNSPLHF	TGTGCCAGCAGCACCGGGACAGGGGGGAATAATTCACCCCTCCACTTT
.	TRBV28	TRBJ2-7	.	CASSLNSVGDTYEQYF	TGTGCCAGCAGTTTGAATTCCGTTGGCGATACCTACGAGCAGTACTTC
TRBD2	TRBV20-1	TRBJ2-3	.	CSGTRTSGSTDTQYF	TGCAGTGGGACGCGGACTAGCGGTAGCACAGATACGCAGTATTTT
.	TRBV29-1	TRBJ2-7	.	CSAGTGGNYEQYF	TGCAGCGCCGGGACCGGAGGTAACTACGAGCAGTACTTC
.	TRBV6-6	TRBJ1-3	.	CASHEGGAGNTIYF	TGTGCCAGTCATGAGGGGGGGGCCGGAAACACCATATATTTT
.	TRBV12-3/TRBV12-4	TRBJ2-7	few	CASSTTDSYEQYF	TGTGCCAGCAGTACGACAGACTCCTACGAGCAGTACTTC
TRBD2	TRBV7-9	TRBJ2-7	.	CASSLGLVAGYDEQYF	TGTGCCAGCAGCTTGGGGCTGGTAGCGGGATACGACGAGCAGTACTTC
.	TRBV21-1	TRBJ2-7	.	CASSKELALAETYEQYF	TGTGCCAGCAGCAAAGAACTCGCACTAGCGGAAACCTACGAGCAGTACTTC
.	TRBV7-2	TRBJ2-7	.	CASSLRRGQLREQYF	TGTGCCAGCAGCTTAAGAAGAGGGCAGCTACGTGAGCAGTACTTC
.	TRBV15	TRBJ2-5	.	CATGRGRRTQETQYF	TGTGCCACCGGCAGAGGCCGGCGGACTCAAGAGACCCAGTACTTC
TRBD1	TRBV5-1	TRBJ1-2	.	CASSVTGVALPNYGYTF	TGCGCCAGCAGCGTAACAGGGGTTGCCCTACCTAACTATGGCTACACCTTC
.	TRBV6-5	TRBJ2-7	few	CASSYSSQPVIEQYF	TGTGCCAGCAGTTACTCCTCCCAGCCCGTGATCGAGCAGTACTTC
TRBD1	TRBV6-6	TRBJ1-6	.	CASSYATGTAWNSPPHF	TGTGCCAGCAGTTACGCAACCGGGACAGCGTGGAATTCACCCCCCCACTTT
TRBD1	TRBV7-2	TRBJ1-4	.	CASSLSATGREKLFF	TGTGCCAGCAGCTTATCCGCGACAGGGCGAGAAAAACTGTTTTTT
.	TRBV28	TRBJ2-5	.	CASSFGRMETQYF	TGTGCCAGCAGTTTTGGGAGGATGGAGACCCAGTACTTC
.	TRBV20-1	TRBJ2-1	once	CSASPSGTDYNEQFF	TGCAGTGCTAGTCCATCAGGGACTGACTACAATGAGCAGTTCTTC
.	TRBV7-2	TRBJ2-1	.	CASTWGGADEQFF	TGTGCCAGCACCTGGGGCGGGGCGGATGAGCAGTTCTTC
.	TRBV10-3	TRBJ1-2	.	CATSGDTIPPTMGYTF	TGTGCCACCTCAGGGGACACGATCCCTCCAACTATGGGCTACACCTTC
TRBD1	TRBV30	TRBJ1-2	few	CAWRDGQGNGYTF	TGTGCCTGGAGAGATGGACAGGGTAATGGCTACACCTTC
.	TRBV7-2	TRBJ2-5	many	CASSLVGSGEETQYF	TGTGCCAGCAGCTTAGTAGGTTCGGGGGAAGAGACCCAGTACTTC
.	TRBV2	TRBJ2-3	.	CATRLERFTDTQYF	TGTGCCACCAGGTTGGAGCGGTTCACAGATACGCAGTATTTT
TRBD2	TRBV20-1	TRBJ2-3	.	CSATTSGRGDTQYF	TGCAGTGCGACGACTAGCGGGAGGGGAGATACGCAGTATTTT
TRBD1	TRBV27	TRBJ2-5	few	CASSPWTGAGETQYF	TGTGCCAGCAGTCCGTGGACAGGGGCAGGAGAGACCCAGTACTTC
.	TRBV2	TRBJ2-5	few	CAGSPQRETQYF	TGTGCCGGCAGCCCGCAGCGGGAGACCCAGTACTTC
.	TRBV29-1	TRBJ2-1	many	CSVGSGARAGQFF	TGCAGCGTTGGCTCAGGGGCTAGGGCTGGGCAGTTCTTC
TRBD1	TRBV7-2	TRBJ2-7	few	CASSLRQGADEQYF	TGTGCCAGCAGCTTAAGGCAGGGGGCTGACGAGCAGTACTTC
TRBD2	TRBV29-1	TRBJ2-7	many	CSVVGRESPYEQYF	TGCAGCGTTGTTGGGCGGGAGTCTCCCTACGAGCAGTACTTC
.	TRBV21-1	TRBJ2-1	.	CASSALTGTDNNEQFF	TGTGCCAGCAGCGCACTAACCGGGACGGACAACAATGAGCAGTTCTTC
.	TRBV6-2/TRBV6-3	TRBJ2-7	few	CASNDHSYEQYF	TGTGCCAGCAACGACCACTCCTACGAGCAGTACTTC
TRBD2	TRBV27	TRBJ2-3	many	CASSQAGVADTQYF	TGTGCCAGCAGTCAAGCGGGAGTCGCAGATACGCAGTATTTT
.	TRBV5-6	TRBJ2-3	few	CASSSLRGSPDTQYF	TGTGCCAGCAGCTCCCTCAGGGGATCGCCAGATACGCAGTATTTT
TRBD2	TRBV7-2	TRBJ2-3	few	CASSFLSGTSGMGTDTQYF	TGTGCCAGCAGCTTCCTCTCCGGGACTAGCGGGATGGGCACAGATACGCAGTATTTT
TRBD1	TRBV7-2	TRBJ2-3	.	CASSRTGGAHTQYF	TGTGCCAGCAGCCGGACAGGGGGCGCCCATACGCAGTATTTT
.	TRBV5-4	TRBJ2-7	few	CASSFELAEQYF	TGTGCCAGCAGCTTCGAACTAGCCGAGCAGTACTTC
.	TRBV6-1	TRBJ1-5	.	CASSLIDGYSNQPQHF	TGTGCCAGCAGTTTAATTGACGGATATAGCAATCAGCCCCAGCATTTT